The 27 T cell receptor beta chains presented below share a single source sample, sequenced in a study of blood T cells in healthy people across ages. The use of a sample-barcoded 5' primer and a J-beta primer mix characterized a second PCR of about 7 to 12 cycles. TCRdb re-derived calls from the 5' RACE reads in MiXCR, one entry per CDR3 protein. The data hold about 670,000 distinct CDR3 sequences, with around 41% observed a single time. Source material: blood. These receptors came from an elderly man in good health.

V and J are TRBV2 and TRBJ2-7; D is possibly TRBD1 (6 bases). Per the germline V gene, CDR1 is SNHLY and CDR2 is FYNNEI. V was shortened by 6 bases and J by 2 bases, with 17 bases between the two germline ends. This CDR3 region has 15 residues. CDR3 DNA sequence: TGTGCCAGCAGGTCATCGAACAGGGCCACCTACGAGCAGTACTTC. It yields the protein CASRSSNRATYEQYF.

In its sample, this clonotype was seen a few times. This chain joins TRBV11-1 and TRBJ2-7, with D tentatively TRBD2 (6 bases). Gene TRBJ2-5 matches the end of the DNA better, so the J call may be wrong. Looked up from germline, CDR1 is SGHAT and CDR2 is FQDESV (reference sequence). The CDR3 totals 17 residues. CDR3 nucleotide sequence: TGTGCCAGCAGCTCCTTCATTGGAAACGTCGGGGGAGAGACCCAGTACTTC. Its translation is CASSSFIGNVGGETQYF.

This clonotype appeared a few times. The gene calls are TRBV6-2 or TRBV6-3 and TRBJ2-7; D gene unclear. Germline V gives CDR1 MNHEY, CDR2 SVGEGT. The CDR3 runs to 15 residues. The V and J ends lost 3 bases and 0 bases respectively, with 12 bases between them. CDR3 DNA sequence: TGTGCCAGCAGTTATCCCCAACACAGCTCCTACGAGCAGTACTTC. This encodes CASSYPQHSSYEQYF.

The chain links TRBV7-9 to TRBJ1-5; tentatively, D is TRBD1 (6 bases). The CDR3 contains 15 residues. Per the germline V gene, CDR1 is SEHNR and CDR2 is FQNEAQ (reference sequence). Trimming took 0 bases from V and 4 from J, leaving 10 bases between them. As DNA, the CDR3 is TGTGCCAGCAGCTTAGCTGACAGGCCTAATCAGCCCCAGCATTTT. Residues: CASSLADRPNQPQHF.

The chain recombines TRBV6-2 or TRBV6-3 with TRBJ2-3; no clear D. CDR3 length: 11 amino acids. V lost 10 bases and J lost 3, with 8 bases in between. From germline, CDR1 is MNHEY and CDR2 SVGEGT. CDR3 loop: CATKVTDTQYF. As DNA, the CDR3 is TGTGCCACCAAAGTTACAGATACGCAGTATTTT.

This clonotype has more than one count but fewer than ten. CDR3 sequence (DNA): TGTGCCATCAGTGGGGTCGGGGGGGAAAACACTGAAGCTTTCTTT. Translated: CAISGVGGENTEAFF. The chain recombines TRBV10-3 with TRBJ1-1; the D gene is possibly TRBD1 (5 bases). The V gene's germline CDR1 is ENHRY and CDR2 SYGVKD. The CDR3 sequence is 15 residues long. The ends were cut back, 4 bases at V and 2 bases at J, with 14 bases in the middle.

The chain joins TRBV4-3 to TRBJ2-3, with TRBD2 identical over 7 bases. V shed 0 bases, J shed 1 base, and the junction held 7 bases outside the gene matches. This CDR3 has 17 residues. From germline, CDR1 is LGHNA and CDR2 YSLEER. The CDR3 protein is CASSQDSGTSGTDTQYF. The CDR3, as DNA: TGCGCCAGCAGCCAAGATTCAGGCACTAGCGGCACAGATACGCAGTATTTT.

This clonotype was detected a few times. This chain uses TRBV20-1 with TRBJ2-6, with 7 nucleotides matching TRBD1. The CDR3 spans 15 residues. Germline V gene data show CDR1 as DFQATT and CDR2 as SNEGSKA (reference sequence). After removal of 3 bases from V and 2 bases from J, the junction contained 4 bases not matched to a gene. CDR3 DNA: TGCAGTGCTAGGAGAGGGACAGCTGGGGCCAACGTCCTGACTTTC. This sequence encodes CSARRGTAGANVLTF.

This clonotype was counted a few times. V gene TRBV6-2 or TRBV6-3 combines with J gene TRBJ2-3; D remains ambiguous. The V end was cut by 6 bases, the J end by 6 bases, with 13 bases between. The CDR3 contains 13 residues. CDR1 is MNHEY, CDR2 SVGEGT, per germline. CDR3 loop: CASRTISRDTQYF. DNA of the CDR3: TGTGCCAGCAGAACCATTTCTAGGGATACGCAGTATTTT.

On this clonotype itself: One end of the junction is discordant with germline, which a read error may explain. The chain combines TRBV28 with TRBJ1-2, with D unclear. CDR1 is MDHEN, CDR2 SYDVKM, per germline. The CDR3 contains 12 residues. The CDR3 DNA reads TGTCCCAGCAGTTTGACTGCTTATGGCTACACCTTC. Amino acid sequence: CPSSLTAYGYTF.

CDR3 sequence: CASSLAVTRLAGPSEQFF. The DNA of the CDR3 is TGTGCCAGCAGCTTAGCGGTTACGAGACTAGCGGGACCCAGTGAGCAGTTCTTC. This chain uses TRBV7-6 with TRBJ2-1, with 11 bases identical to TRBD2. The germline V gene encodes CDR1 SGHVS and CDR2 FNYEAQ. The CDR3 extends over 18 amino acids. V was pared by 0 bases and J by 9 bases, with 13 bases of the junction left unmatched.

In DNA, the CDR3 is TGTGCCAGCTCAGACTTAACCGGGGAGCTGTTTTTT. Protein product: CASSDLTGELFF. The rearrangement joins TRBV18 to TRBJ2-2; D gene unclear. The CDR3 covers 12 residues. CDR1 is KGHSH, CDR2 LQKENI, per germline. V was trimmed by 5 bases and J by 5 bases, leaving 6 bases between them.

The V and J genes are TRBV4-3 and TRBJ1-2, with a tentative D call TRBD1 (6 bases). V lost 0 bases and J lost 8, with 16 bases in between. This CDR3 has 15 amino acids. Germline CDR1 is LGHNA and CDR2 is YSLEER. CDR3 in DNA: TGCGCCAGCAGCCAAGAGGTACAGGGAATTTACGGCTACACCTTC. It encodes CASSQEVQGIYGYTF.

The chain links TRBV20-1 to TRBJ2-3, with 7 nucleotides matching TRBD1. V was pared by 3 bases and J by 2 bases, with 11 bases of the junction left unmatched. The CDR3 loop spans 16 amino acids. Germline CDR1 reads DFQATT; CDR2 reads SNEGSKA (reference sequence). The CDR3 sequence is CSASTIDRVATDTQYF. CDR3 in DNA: TGCAGTGCTAGCACCATCGACAGGGTGGCCACAGATACGCAGTATTTT.

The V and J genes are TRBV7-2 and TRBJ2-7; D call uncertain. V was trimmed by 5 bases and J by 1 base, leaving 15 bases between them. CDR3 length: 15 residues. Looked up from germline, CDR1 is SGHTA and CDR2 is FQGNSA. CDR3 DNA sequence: TGTGCCAGCAGCATTTCGGGTATCCTTTCCTACGAGCAGTACTTC. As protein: CASSISGILSYEQYF.

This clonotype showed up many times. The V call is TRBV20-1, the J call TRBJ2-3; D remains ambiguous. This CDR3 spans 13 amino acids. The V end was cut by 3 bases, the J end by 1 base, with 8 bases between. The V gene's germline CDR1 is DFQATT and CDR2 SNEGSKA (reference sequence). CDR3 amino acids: CSASLEGTDTQYF. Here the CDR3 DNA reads TGCAGTGCTAGTCTAGAAGGCACAGATACGCAGTATTTT.

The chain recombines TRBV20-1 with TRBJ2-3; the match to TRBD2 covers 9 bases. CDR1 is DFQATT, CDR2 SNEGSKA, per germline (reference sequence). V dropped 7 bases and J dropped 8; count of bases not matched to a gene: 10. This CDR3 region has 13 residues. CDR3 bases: TGCAGTGTAACGGGACTAGCTTTCGGTACGCAGTATTTT. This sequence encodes CSVTGLAFGTQYF.

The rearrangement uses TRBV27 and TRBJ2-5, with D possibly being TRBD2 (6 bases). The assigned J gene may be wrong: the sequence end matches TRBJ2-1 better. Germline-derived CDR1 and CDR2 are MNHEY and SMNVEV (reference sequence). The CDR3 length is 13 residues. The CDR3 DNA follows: TGTGCCAGCAGTTCCGGGACTCAAGAGACCCAGTTCTTC. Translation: CASSSGTQETQFF.

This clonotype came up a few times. The CDR3 nucleotides read TGCGCCAGCAGCCAAATGACAGCGAGAAACTATGGCTACACCTTC. Translating it yields CASSQMTARNYGYTF. The chain links TRBV4-3 to TRBJ1-2, with D possibly being TRBD1 (5 bases). The CDR3 length is 15 residues. CDR1 and CDR2 (germline): LGHNA, YSLEER. V was shortened by 2 bases and J by 2 bases, with 12 bases between the two germline ends.

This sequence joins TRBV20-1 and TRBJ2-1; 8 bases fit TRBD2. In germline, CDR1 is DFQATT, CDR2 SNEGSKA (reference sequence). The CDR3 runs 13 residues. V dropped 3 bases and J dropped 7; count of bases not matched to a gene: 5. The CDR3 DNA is TGCAGTGCTAGCGGGGGGGCCAGTAATGAGCAGTTCTTC. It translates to CSASGGASNEQFF.

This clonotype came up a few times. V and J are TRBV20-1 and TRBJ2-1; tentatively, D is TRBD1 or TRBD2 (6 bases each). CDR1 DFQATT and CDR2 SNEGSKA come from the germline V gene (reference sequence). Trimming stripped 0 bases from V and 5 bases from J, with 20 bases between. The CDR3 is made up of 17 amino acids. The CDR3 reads CSARDPFRGATNNEQFF. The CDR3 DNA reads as TGCAGTGCTAGAGATCCTTTTAGGGGGGCGACCAACAATGAGCAGTTCTTC.

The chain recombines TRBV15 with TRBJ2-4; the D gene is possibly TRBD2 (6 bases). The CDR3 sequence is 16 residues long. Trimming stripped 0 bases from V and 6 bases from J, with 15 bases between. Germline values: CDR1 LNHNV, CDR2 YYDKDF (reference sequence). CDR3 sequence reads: CATSRDGGSNSNIQYF. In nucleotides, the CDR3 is TGTGCCACCAGCAGAGATGGGGGGTCAAATTCAAACATTCAGTACTTC.

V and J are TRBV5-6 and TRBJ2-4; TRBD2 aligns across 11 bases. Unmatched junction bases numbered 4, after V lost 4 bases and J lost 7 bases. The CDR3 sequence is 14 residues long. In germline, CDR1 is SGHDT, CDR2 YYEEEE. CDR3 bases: TGTGCCAGCAGCACGGGACTAGCGGTTAACATTCAGTACTTC. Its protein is CASSTGLAVNIQYF.

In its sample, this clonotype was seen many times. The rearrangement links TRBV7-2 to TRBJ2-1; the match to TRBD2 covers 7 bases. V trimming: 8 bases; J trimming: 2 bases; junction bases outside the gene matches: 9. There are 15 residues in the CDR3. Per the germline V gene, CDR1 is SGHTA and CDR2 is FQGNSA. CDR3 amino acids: CASGRAFDPYNEQFF. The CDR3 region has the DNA TGTGCCAGCGGGAGGGCCTTCGACCCCTACAATGAGCAGTTCTTC.

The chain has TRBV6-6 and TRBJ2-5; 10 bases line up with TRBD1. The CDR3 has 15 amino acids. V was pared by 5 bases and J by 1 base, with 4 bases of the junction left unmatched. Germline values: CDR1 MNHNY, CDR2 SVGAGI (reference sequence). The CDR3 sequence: CASSRRDRGQETQYF. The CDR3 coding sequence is TGTGCCAGCAGTCGCCGGGACAGGGGCCAAGAGACCCAGTACTTC.

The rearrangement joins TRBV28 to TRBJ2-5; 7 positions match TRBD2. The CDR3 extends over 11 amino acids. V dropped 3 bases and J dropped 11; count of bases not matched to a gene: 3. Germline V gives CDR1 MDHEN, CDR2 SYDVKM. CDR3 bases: TGTGCCAGCAGTTTCGCAGCGGGGCAGTACTTC. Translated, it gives CASSFAAGQYF.

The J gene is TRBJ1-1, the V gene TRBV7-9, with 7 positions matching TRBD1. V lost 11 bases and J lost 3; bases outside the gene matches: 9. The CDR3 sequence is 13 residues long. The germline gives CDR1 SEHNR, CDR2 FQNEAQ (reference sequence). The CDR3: CAVRTGQYTEAFF. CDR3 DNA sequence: TGTGCCGTTAGGACAGGACAATACACTGAAGCTTTCTTT.